Presented here are 25 T cell receptor beta chains from one specimen sequenced in a study of blood T cell repertoires in COVID-19. The table came from immunoSEQ multiplex PCR; TCRdb's copy has only in-frame clones and leaves some out. The table has roughly 150,000 clones, just under 85% seen once. The sequenced material came from peripheral blood. The source is a woman of 80 years or more with COVID-19, enrolled during active disease.

This clone is a singleton in its sample. This chain joins TRBV7-2 and TRBJ2-3; D gene unclear. This CDR3 is built from 15 residues. Trimming left V 3 bases short and J 4 bases short, with 14 bases between. Germline V CDR1 and CDR2: SGHTA, FQGNSA. This chain's CDR3 is CASSLASFLPDTQYF. The CDR3 DNA reads TGTGCCAGCAGCTTGGCTAGTTTTCTCCCAGATACGCAGTATTTT.

V and J are TRBV9 and TRBJ2-3; 10 bases are shared with TRBD2. Per germline, CDR1 SGDLS and CDR2 YYNGEE. V shed 2 bases and J 2 bases; nucleotides not matched to a gene: 5. The CDR3 totals 16 residues. The CDR3 protein is CASSVGLADTTDTQYF. The CDR3 DNA sequence: TGTGCCAGCAGCGTCGGACTAGCGGATACCACAGATACGCAGTATTTT. Full variable domain (missing parts from reference TRBV9 and TRBJ2-3): DSGVTQTPKHLITATGQRVTLRCSPRSGDLSVYWYQQSLDQGLQFLIQYYNGEERAKGNILERFSAQQFPDLHSELNLSSLELGDSALYFCASSVGLADTTDTQYFGPGTRLTVL.

The chain carries TRBV6-6 and TRBJ2-3; 12 bases fit TRBD2. CDR1 MNHNY and CDR2 SVGAGI come from the germline V gene (reference sequence). Trimming cost V 5 bases and J 2 bases; bases outside gene matches: 5. The length of the CDR3 is 16 residues. As DNA, the CDR3 is TGTGCCAGCAGTCCGGGACTAGCGGGTCTCACAGATACGCAGTATTTT. It translates to CASSPGLAGLTDTQYF.

The chain uses TRBV7-3 and TRBJ2-1; 8 bases are shared with TRBD2. Germline V CDR1 and CDR2: SGHTA, FQGTGA. CDR3 length: 15 amino acids. V was clipped by 7 bases and J by 6 bases; unmatched bases: 11. CDR3 residues: CASNVGRGGLNEQFF. CDR3 sequence (DNA): TGTGCCAGCAACGTGGGGCGCGGGGGGCTCAATGAGCAGTTCTTC.

J is TRBJ1-1 and V is TRBV4-3, with a possible D match to TRBD1 (6 bases). Per germline, CDR1 LGHNA and CDR2 YSLEER. The CDR3 runs 15 residues. Trimming removed 2 bases at V and 0 bases at J, with 10 bases between. Here the CDR3 DNA reads TGCGCCAGCAGCCAAAATACAGGGATGAACACTGAAGCTTTCTTT. Residues: CASSQNTGMNTEAFF.

The rearrangement uses TRBV18 and TRBJ2-3; TRBD2 matches at 15 bases. The ends lost 8 bases at V and 2 bases at J; junction bases unmatched: 5. The CDR3 length is 16 residues. CDR1 is KGHSH and CDR2 is LQKENI in the germline V gene. The CDR3 protein is CASTGLAGGNTDTQYF. CDR3 DNA sequence: TGTGCCAGCACGGGACTAGCGGGGGGCAACACAGATACGCAGTATTTT.

This clone was recorded only once. The chain recombines TRBV19 with TRBJ1-1, with 10 bases matching TRBD1. CDR1 and CDR2 (germline): LNHDA, SQIVND (reference sequence). The CDR3 is 16 amino acids. J gave up 3 bases and V 5 bases, and 9 bases lay outside the gene matches. The CDR3 coding sequence is TGTGCCAGTAGTTCCAGGGACAGGGGCTATTACACTGAAGCTTTCTTT. It is translated as CASSSRDRGYYTEAFF.

V is TRBV27 and J is TRBJ1-6; a weak D match, TRBD1 (6 bases). Germline V gene sequence: CDR1 MNHEY, CDR2 SMNVEV (reference sequence). Trimming removed 3 bases from V and 8 bases from J, with 14 bases in between. The CDR3 is 15 residues long. The CDR3 DNA follows: TGTGCCAGCAGTTTGGGTACAGGGTGGTATTCACCCCTCCACTTT. Residues: CASSLGTGWYSPLHF.

The chain carries TRBV2 and TRBJ2-5; 12 positions match TRBD2. Germline trimming cut 4 bases from V and 2 bases from J; bases unmatched to any gene: 11. The CDR3 has 18 residues. CDR1 is SNHLY and CDR2 is FYNNEI in the germline V gene. As DNA, the CDR3 is TGTGCCAGCAGTGCCTACCCAAGACTAGCGGGGGTACAAGAGACCCAGTACTTC. This gives the protein CASSAYPRLAGVQETQYF.

The chain uses TRBV2 and TRBJ2-1; 7 nucleotides align to TRBD2. The CDR3 extends over 14 amino acids. Germline V gives CDR1 SNHLY, CDR2 FYNNEI. J gave up 10 bases and V 4 bases, and 10 bases lay outside the gene matches. CDR3 in amino acids: CASSGRTRDGEQFF. CDR3 nucleotide sequence: TGTGCCAGCAGTGGCCGGACTAGGGACGGCGAGCAGTTCTTC.

The V call is TRBV9, the J call TRBJ1-6, with D hard to call. The CDR3 extends over 14 amino acids. The V gene lost 4 bases and the J gene lost 7 bases, with 12 bases spanning the gap. Germline V CDR1 and CDR2: SGDLS, YYNGEE. CDR3 in amino acids: CASSPLPGNSPLHF. CDR3 DNA sequence: TGTGCCAGCAGCCCTCTCCCCGGGAATTCACCCCTCCACTTT.

V is TRBV6-2 or TRBV6-3 and J is TRBJ1-6, with TRBD1 matching 9 bases. This CDR3 has 17 amino acids. CDR1 is MNHEY, CDR2 SVGEGT, per germline. The V gene end was trimmed by 5 bases and the J gene end by 5 bases; junction bases not matched to a gene: 10. The CDR3 loop reads CASSRPPGQGHNSPLHF. The CDR3 DNA is TGTGCCAGCAGTCGGCCCCCGGGACAGGGCCATAATTCACCCCTCCACTTT.

The chain recombines TRBV9 with TRBJ1-2; TRBD1 matches at 7 bases. The length of the CDR3 is 15 residues. Losses at the gene ends were 0 bases for V and 4 bases for J; bases not matched to a gene: 6. Germline assignment: CDR1 SGDLS and CDR2 YYNGEE. The CDR3, as DNA: TGTGCCAGCAGCGTAGGAGGACAGGCGGCCTATGGCTACACCTTC. This sequence encodes CASSVGGQAAYGYTF.

This sequence joins TRBV5-1 and TRBJ2-3, with D possibly TRBD2 on 5 matching bases. Trimming left V 4 bases short and J 6 bases short, with 18 bases between. CDR1 and CDR2 from the germline V gene are SGHRS and YFSETQ. The CDR3 contains 15 residues. Here the CDR3 reads CASSRSGGYTDTQYF. Here the CDR3 DNA reads TGCGCCAGCAGCCGGTCCGGCGGGTATACGGATACGCAGTATTTT.

The chain has TRBV5-1 and TRBJ2-2; 9 bases line up with TRBD2. Germline V gene sequence: CDR1 SGHRS, CDR2 YFSETQ. The CDR3 contains 17 residues. J was trimmed by 7 bases and V by 3 bases; bases with no gene match: 13. The CDR3 is CASSSGASGTRVGELFF. The DNA of the CDR3 is TGCGCCAGCAGCTCTGGGGCTAGCGGGACCCGGGTCGGGGAGCTGTTTTTT.

The chain has TRBV28 and TRBJ2-5, with 8 bases fitting TRBD1. Germline loops: CDR1 MDHEN, CDR2 SYDVKM. This CDR3 is 14 amino acids long. Trimming cost V 4 bases and J 1 base; bases outside gene matches: 2. As DNA, the CDR3 is TGTGCCAGCAGTTCCGGACAGGGCCAAGAGACCCAGTACTTC. Translation gives CASSSGQGQETQYF.

CDR3 nucleotide sequence: TGTGCCAGCAGCTCACAGGGATGGGGCAATCAGCCCCAGCATTTT. The encoded protein is CASSSQGWGNQPQHF. The chain recombines TRBV5-6 with TRBJ1-5; D is possibly TRBD1 (6 bases). This CDR3 comprises 15 residues. Germline assignment: CDR1 SGHDT and CDR2 YYEEEE. V lost 3 bases and J 2 bases, leaving 12 bases between the germline ends. The whole variable domain, remainder taken from reference TRBV5-6 and TRBJ1-5, is DAGVTQSPTHLIKTRGQQVTLRCSPKSGHDTVSWYQQALGQGPQFIFQYYEEEERQRGNFPDRFSGHQFPNYSSELNVNALLLGDSALYLCASSSQGWGNQPQHFGDGTRLSIL.

This sequence joins TRBV15 and TRBJ1-5; D is unclear. There are 13 residues in the CDR3. CDR1 and CDR2 (germline): LNHNV, YYDKDF (reference sequence). V dropped 6 bases and J dropped 5 bases, with 11 bases sitting between them. CDR3 DNA: TGTGCCACCAGAGCTAGCTGGGATCAGCCCCAGCATTTT. Residues: CATRASWDQPQHF.

The V gene is TRBV6-5, the J gene TRBJ2-1; 13 nucleotides line up with TRBD2. V was clipped by 0 bases and J by 8 bases; unmatched bases: 4. This CDR3 region has 16 residues. Looked up from germline, CDR1 is MNHEY and CDR2 is SVGAGI. CDR3 loop: CASSYSGTSGVYEQFF. DNA for the CDR3: TGTGCCAGCAGTTACTCAGGGACTAGCGGGGTGTATGAGCAGTTCTTC.

V is TRBV2 and J is TRBJ2-7; 7 positions match TRBD1. After removal of 5 bases from V and 2 bases from J, the junction contained 6 bases not matched to a gene. The germline V gene encodes CDR1 SNHLY and CDR2 FYNNEI. The CDR3 runs 14 residues. The CDR3 DNA reads TGTGCCAGCAGTCGCCGGACAGGAACCTACGAGCAGTACTTC. Translation: CASSRRTGTYEQYF.

The V call is TRBV9, the J call TRBJ2-3; a weak D match, TRBD1 (6 bases). There are 17 residues in the CDR3. The germline V gene encodes CDR1 SGDLS and CDR2 YYNGEE. Trimming left V 4 bases short and J 6 bases short, with 24 bases between. The CDR3 DNA sequence: TGTGCCAGCAGCATCCAGGGTAGTCTCAGGGGATGGGATACGCAGTATTTT. Amino acids: CASSIQGSLRGWDTQYF.

This chain links TRBV2 with TRBJ1-4, with 9 bases fitting TRBD1. With 6 bases clipped from V and 3 bases from J, the junction kept 2 bases outside the gene matches. The CDR3 is 14 amino acids. Per germline, CDR1 SNHLY and CDR2 FYNNEI. CDR3 loop: CASRGDRANEKLFF. The CDR3, as DNA: TGTGCCAGCAGGGGGGACAGGGCTAATGAAAAACTGTTTTTT. Complete variable domain (other parts from reference TRBV2 and TRBJ1-4): EPEVTQTPSHQVTQMGQEVILRCVPISNHLYFYWYRQILGQKVEFLVSFYNNEISEKSEIFDDQFSVERPDGSNFTLKIRSTKLEDSAMYFCASRGDRANEKLFFGSGTQLSVL.

A few counts support this clone. V is TRBV27 and J is TRBJ1-2; D may be TRBD1 (5 bases). The germline V gene has CDR1 MNHEY and CDR2 SMNVEV (reference sequence). V dropped 3 bases and J dropped 7 bases, with 12 bases sitting between them. This CDR3 contains 13 residues. The CDR3 loop is CASSFQGKGGYTF. Here the CDR3 DNA reads TGTGCCAGCAGTTTTCAGGGAAAGGGTGGCTACACCTTC.

V gene TRBV28 combines with J gene TRBJ2-7, with D perhaps matching TRBD1 (6 bases). Germline V lookup: CDR1 MDHEN, CDR2 SYDVKM. The CDR3 runs 14 residues. The ends were cut back, 10 bases at V and 1 base at J, with 17 bases in the middle. CDR3 region: CATWGQGRSYEQYF. The CDR3 DNA sequence: TGTGCCACCTGGGGGCAGGGAAGGTCCTACGAGCAGTACTTC.

The rearrangement joins TRBV18 to TRBJ2-7; 8 nucleotides match TRBD1. Germline CDR1 KGHSH, CDR2 LQKENI. With 3 bases clipped from V and 10 bases from J, the junction kept 8 bases outside the gene matches. The CDR3 loop spans 13 amino acids. CDR3 sequence (DNA): TGTGCCAGCTCACCTTTAGACAGGGGCCTTCAGTACTTC. Translating it yields CASSPLDRGLQYF.